These T cell receptor beta chains were read from a single sample in a study of vaccination and CD4 T cells after COVID-19. A single record per CDR3 protein comes from TCRdb applying MiXCR to the PCR reads. The table lists 20,000 to 30,000 distinct CDR3 sequences, 45% to 60% of them singletons. The sample was CD4+ T cells from blood, taken before SARS-CoV-2 vaccination. The source is a human donor who had recovered from COVID-19. CDR3s include the opening cysteine and the closing phenylalanine or tryptophan. The order of the fields is D gene, clone size, J gene, V gene, CDR3 DNA, CDR3 protein. The D gene is left open where the match is weak. A clone size is listed for some rows: how often the clone was seen (once, few, many), or a class if it is expanded.

- | - | TRBJ2-6 | TRBV5-1 | TGCGCCAGCAGCTTGGCGATGTCGAATGGGGCCAACGTCCTGACTTTC | CASSLAMSNGANVLTF
TRBD2 | once | TRBJ2-7 | TRBV11-2 | TGTGCCAGCAGCCACGTGGGACTAGCGGGAGGTGACCGCTCCTACGAGCAGTACTTC | CASSHVGLAGGDRSYEQYF
- | - | TRBJ2-7 | TRBV6-1 | TGTGCCAGCAGTCCCCTCTCAAAATCATGGGGGTACGAGCAGTACTTC | CASSPLSKSWGYEQYF
- | few | TRBJ2-7 | TRBV18 | TGTGCCAGCTCACCCCCGTCAGCTCGCGAGCAGTACTTC | CASSPPSAREQYF
TRBD2 | few | TRBJ2-3 | TRBV24-1 | TGTGCCACCGGGGGTTGGGGGGGGGCAGATACGCAGTATTTT | CATGGWGGADTQYF
- | - | TRBJ2-6 | TRBV24-1 | TGTGCCACCAGTGACCCTGGACCAACCTCTGGGGCCAACGTCCTGACTTTC | CATSDPGPTSGANVLTF
- | - | TRBJ2-5 | TRBV6-2/TRBV6-3 | TGTGCCAGCAGTAGGGACGCTCGAGCACTTCAAGAGACCCAGTACTTC | CASSRDARALQETQYF
- | - | TRBJ2-7 | TRBV10-3 | TGTGCCATCAGTGACTCTATTACCTACGAGCAGTACTTC | CAISDSITYEQYF
- | once | TRBJ2-3 | TRBV6-1 | TGTGCCAGCACCCCGTTTGGCACAGATACGCAGTATTTT | CASTPFGTDTQYF
TRBD1 | - | TRBJ2-7 | TRBV6-5 | TGTGCCAGCAGTTCTTCCGGCGGGACAGGTTATGGTGAGCAGTACTTC | CASSSSGGTGYGEQYF
TRBD2 | - | TRBJ2-1 | TRBV7-2 | TGTGCCAGCAGCAAACCTTCTGAACCGGGACTAGCGGCCCTGGGGTTTAATGAGCAGTTCTTC | CASSKPSEPGLAALGFNEQFF
- | - | TRBJ2-7 | TRBV18 | TGTGCCAGCTCAGACCAGACCCGTACCCTTAACTACGAGCAGTACTTC | CASSDQTRTLNYEQYF
- | few | TRBJ2-3 | TRBV20-1 | TGCAGTGCTGGACGGGGGCTGACAGATACGCAGTATTTT | CSAGRGLTDTQYF
TRBD1 | - | TRBJ2-3 | TRBV19 | TGTGCCAGTAATCGGCAGGGGGTGGCAGATACGCAGTATTTT | CASNRQGVADTQYF
- | - | TRBJ1-2 | TRBV28 | TGTGCCAGCACCAAACTGCCGGGACACTACTATGGCTACACCTTC | CASTKLPGHYYGYTF
- | - | TRBJ1-2 | TRBV6-2/TRBV6-3 | TGTGCCAGCAGTCCCCCCGGACGCTACACCTTC | CASSPPGRYTF
- | - | TRBJ2-2 | TRBV7-3 | TGTGCCAGCAGCACCCGTTCGGCCGGGGAGCTGTTTTTT | CASSTRSAGELFF
- | - | TRBJ2-3 | TRBV18 | TGTGCCAGCTCACCACTTAAGACAGGAAAATCTAGCACAGATACGCAGTATTTT | CASSPLKTGKSSTDTQYF
- | - | TRBJ2-5 | TRBV6-2/TRBV6-3 | TGTGCCAGCAGTTATGACAGACAAGAGACCCAGTACTTC | CASSYDRQETQYF
TRBD2 | - | TRBJ2-1 | TRBV27 | TGTGCCAGACTAGCGGGAGGGCCCTTTCTCAATGAGCAGTTCTTC | CARLAGGPFLNEQFF
- | - | TRBJ2-2 | TRBV24-1 | TGTGCCACCAGTGATATAACTTACCTAGCGAACACCGGGGAGCTGTTTTTT | CATSDITYLANTGELFF
- | few | TRBJ1-5 | TRBV6-2/TRBV6-3 | TGTGCCAGCAAGGCAGGGACGCTCAATCAGCCCCAGCATTTT | CASKAGTLNQPQHF
- | few | TRBJ1-2 | TRBV19 | TGTGCCAGTAGTATCCACCAGGCCTATGGCTACACCTTC | CASSIHQAYGYTF
TRBD2 | - | TRBJ2-1 | TRBV7-2 | TGTGCCAGCAGCCCCATAGCGGGAGGGAATGAGCAGTTCTTC | CASSPIAGGNEQFF
- | - | TRBJ1-1 | TRBV10-3 | TGTGCCATCAACTGGGGACCGAACACTGAAGCTTTCTTT | CAINWGPNTEAFF
- | - | TRBJ1-1 | TRBV7-9 | TGTGCCAGCAGCACAGGGACAATGAACACTGAAGCTTTCTTT | CASSTGTMNTEAFF
- | few | TRBJ2-3 | TRBV6-2/TRBV6-3 | TGTGCCAGCAGCCGCTTATGGGAGGCATGGGAGGTGTTGACTAATGTGAATACGCAGTATTTT | CASSRLWEAWEVLTNVNTQYF
TRBD2 | few | TRBJ2-7 | TRBV20-1 | TGCAGTTGGTTGCCGGGACTAGCGGCTTACGAGCAGTACTTC | CSWLPGLAAYEQYF
- | few | TRBJ2-3 | TRBV10-3 | TGTGCCATCAGTAAAAGGGACGCCGGAGATACGCAGTATTTT | CAISKRDAGDTQYF
TRBD2 | - | TRBJ2-3 | TRBV20-1 | TGCAGTGCTAGACAAACCGGGACTAGCGGGAGATATACGCAGTATTTT | CSARQTGTSGRYTQYF
- | - | TRBJ2-3 | TRBV2 | TGTGCCAGCAGTGAACGGAGGGCCCCAGATACGCAGTATTTT | CASSERRAPDTQYF
TRBD1 | - | TRBJ1-2 | TRBV20-1 | TGCAGTGCTAGCGACAGGGGGCGCTTTGGCTACACCTTC | CSASDRGRFGYTF
- | - | TRBJ2-6 | TRBV7-8 | TGTGCCAGCAGCTTAGTCCTGACATCTGGGGCCAACGTCCTGACTTTC | CASSLVLTSGANVLTF
- | few | TRBJ2-3 | TRBV7-2 | TGTGCCAGCAGCTTAGAAGGTGTTCTGGTGGGGCCGCAGTATTTT | CASSLEGVLVGPQYF
- | - | TRBJ2-1 | TRBV7-3 | TGTGCCAGCAGCGTCTATAGCGGATCCTACAATGAGCAGTTCTTC | CASSVYSGSYNEQFF
TRBD2 | - | TRBJ2-3 | TRBV6-2/TRBV6-3 | TGTGCCAGCAGGCCAACTAGCGCAGATACGCAGTATTTT | CASRPTSADTQYF
TRBD2 | few | TRBJ2-5 | TRBV9 | TGTGCCAGCAGCCCCACCGGGACTAGCGGGAGAGTTAGGGGAGAGACCCAGTACTTC | CASSPTGTSGRVRGETQYF
- | - | TRBJ2-5 | TRBV6-1 | TGTGCCAGCAGTGCAGGGGTTAGAGAGACCCAGTACTTC | CASSAGVRETQYF
- | - | TRBJ1-1 | TRBV5-4 | TGTGCCAGCAGTTACCCAGGTTCGGGGAACACTGAAGCTTTCTTT | CASSYPGSGNTEAFF
TRBD2 | - | TRBJ2-5 | TRBV6-1 | TGTGCCAGCAGTGAAGGTTGGTCTAGCGGCCAAGAGACCCAGTACTTC | CASSEGWSSGQETQYF
- | - | TRBJ1-5 | TRBV20-1 | TGCAGTGCTAGACAGGGCGTTCAGCCCCAGCATTTT | CSARQGVQPQHF
- | - | TRBJ1-1 | TRBV27 | TGTGCCAGCAGTTTATGGGGGAACACTGAAGCTTTCTTT | CASSLWGNTEAFF
TRBD1 | few | TRBJ1-2 | TRBV6-2/TRBV6-3 | TGTGCCAGCAAGTGGACAGGGGGGAACTATGGCTACACCTTC | CASKWTGGNYGYTF